The 3 T cell receptor beta chains listed next were all sequenced from one sample in a study of blood T cell repertoires in COVID-19 (dated by TCRdb to between 2020 and 2021). Library method: the immunoSEQ multiplex PCR assay. TCRdb holds this immuneACCESS table with in-frame rearrangements only. Some clones are missing; in checked studies, unresolved V genes explain under half, and the rest has no known cause. The sample table lists approximately 160,000 clones, over 75% of them with a count of one. The leading ten clones occupy over 10% of the sample. The sample was peripheral blood. The source of these receptors is a man between 65 and 85 years old who had recovered from COVID-19.

This chain uses TRBV14 with TRBJ1-1, with unresolved D. The V end was cut by 1 base, the J end by 4 bases, with 7 bases between. Germline values: CDR1 SGHDN, CDR2 FVKESK. This CDR3 contains 13 residues. The CDR3 nucleotides read TGTGCCAGCAGCCAAGTGGCAGGCACTGAAGCTTTCTTT. It yields the protein CASSQVAGTEAFF.

J is TRBJ1-4 and V is TRBV7-9; 8 bases line up with TRBD1. This CDR3 region has 13 residues. Trimming removed 3 bases from V and 7 bases from J; junction bases left unmatched: 1. CDR1 and CDR2 from the germline V gene are SEHNR and FQNEAQ (reference sequence). The CDR3 is CASSLTGVEKLFF. The CDR3 coding sequence is TGTGCCAGCAGCTTGACAGGGGTTGAAAAACTGTTTTTT.

This clone occurred a few times. This sample includes further DNA sequences coding for the same CDR3. The V gene is TRBV5-1, the J gene TRBJ1-4; the match to TRBD1 covers 10 bases. V gave up 0 bases and J gave up 6 bases; unmatched junction bases: 2. The CDR3 sequence is 15 residues long. Germline CDR1 is SGHRS and CDR2 is YFSETQ. CDR3 in DNA: TGCGCCAGCAGCTTGGCCGGGACAGGGGATGAAAAACTGTTTTTT. This sequence encodes CASSLAGTGDEKLFF.